This T cell receptor (beta chain) appears in the sequencing data of a study of OX40 agonist ivuxolimab in advanced cancers. About the full investigation: Ivuxolimab was an agonistic, fully human IgG2 monoclonal antibody directed against OX40 (CD134), a costimulatory receptor. Intravenous ivuxolimab was administered to patients every 2 weeks at six dose levels: 0.01, 0.1, 0.3, 1.5, 3 and 10 mg/kg. Of the 50 to 55 dose-escalation patients, hepatocellular carcinoma was present in 19, melanoma in approximately 15, renal cell carcinoma in 9 and head and neck cancer in 9. A male proportion of 75% to 85% and a mean age of about 60 years, ranging from roughly 23 to 80, were recorded for the dose-escalation cohort. Prior anti-PD-1, anti-PD-L1 or anti-CTLA-4 therapy was permitted, and checkpoint inhibitors had been received by around 40% of dose-escalation patients. Three dose-escalation patients achieved partial responses, one with hepatocellular carcinoma and two with cutaneous melanoma. The point of sequencing TCRbeta in the periphery was to test whether ivuxolimab changed TCR sequence diversity and drove clonal T-cell expansion. The paper covers the monotherapy dose-escalation part of the phase I ivuxolimab trial, which included N of about 50 patients. Results the study describes overall, beyond this receptor: Partial responders in the 0.1-3.0 mg/kg groups had among the lowest normalized peripheral clonal expansion, especially among CD8+ T cells. After ivuxolimab, CD8+ T cells had more expanded clones than CD4+ T cells on average. Low levels of normalized T-cell clonal expansion were also seen in some patients who did not respond. The antigen specificity of the peripheral T cells that underwent clonal expansion was not determined. At doses of 0.1 to 3.0 mg/kg, clonal expansion of both CD4+ and CD8+ T cells in blood was seen between baseline and week 6.

Its CDR3 holds 14 amino acids, cysteine through phenylalanine. The entry retains the CDR3 DNA only, 42 bases that are in frame from base 1. From the germline V gene (reference sequence), CDR1 is LNHDA and CDR2 is SQIVND. V has 5 bases trimmed and J has 1 base trimmed; junction bases matching no gene number 4. The trial excluded patients who had a history of autoimmune disease or were on systemic immunosuppression. Peripheral blood for TCR sequencing was collected from all dose cohorts at baseline, on cycle 4 day 1, and on cycle 7 day 1. Samples came from an open-label, multicenter, first-in-human phase I dose-escalation trial of ivuxolimab. Adults with locally advanced or metastatic melanoma, renal cell carcinoma, hepatocellular carcinoma or head and neck squamous cell carcinoma were enrolled in the trial. Before TCR sequencing, CD4+ T cells and CD8+ T cells were sorted from peripheral blood as separate populations.

Concerning this clone: What antigen it recognizes has not been identified. Nothing much larger sits one base from this clone, and base qualities are not available.

For sequencing of the TCRbeta CDR3 region, genomic DNA was extracted from the sorted cells. TCRbeta CDR3 regions were sequenced using the immunoSEQ Assay. This is the immuneACCESS table as TCRdb keeps it, with only in-frame sequences that have V and J called. A part of the clones is gone; compared with another copy, unresolved V genes explain less than half, and the rest is unexplained. The sample table holds under 100,000 clones, of which 89% were seen once. The biggest ten clones account for 0.3% to 0.4% of the sample. The chain is assembled from TRBV19 and TRBJ2-5, and 7 bases in between align with TRBD1. This TCR came from an adult with an advanced solid tumor such as melanoma, head and neck, liver or kidney cancer. Sample: CD4+ or CD8+ T cells sorted from blood, taken in a trial of the OX40 agonist ivuxolimab. The DNA sequence is TGTGCCAGTAGTCCGGGACAGTTCCAAGAGACCCAGTACTTC. Translated, this is CASSPGQFQETQYF. Reference TRBV19 and TRBJ2-5 proteins supply the regions before and after the CDR3; the full variable domain is: DGGITQSPKYLFRKEGQNVTLSCEQNLNHDAMYWYRQDPGQGLRLIYYSQIVNDFQKGDIAEGYSVSREKKESFPLTVTSAQKNPTAFYLCASSPGQFQETQYFGPGTRLLVL.